This T cell receptor (beta chain) comes out of a study of blood T cell repertoires in COVID-19. Study details: The United States, Italy and Spain were the sources of the acute and convalescent COVID-19 samples. PBMCs, B-cell-depleted T cells, or T cells were the source of the cDNA or gDNA that made up the material.

V was clipped by 4 bases and J by 4 bases; unmatched bases: 9. Germline CDR1 SGHVS, CDR2 FNYEAQ. The CDR3 has 17 residues. In the source study's methods: Nucleated cell number was recorded as an estimate derived from reference gene primer amplification. Assay: immunoSEQ multiplex PCR; the TCRdb copy retains only in-frame clones and omits some. The DNA was the basis for D and trimming; V, J and clone size are from that table. The sample has approximately 100,000 clones; around 85% are singletons. Material for sequencing was peripheral blood. The sequence came from a man of 80 years or more with acute or convalescent COVID-19. This chain uses TRBV7-6 with TRBJ2-2, with 10 nucleotides matching TRBD1. The CDR3 region has the DNA TGTGCCAGCAGCTGGGGACAGGGGATTAGGTTCACCGGGGAGCTGTTTTTT. It specifies CASSWGQGIRFTGELFF.